The sequence of this TCR beta chain was determined in a study of T cell responses to AZD1222 COVID-19 vaccine. Overall study: The study pooled second doses at about 4 or about 12 weeks.

CDR1 and CDR2 from the germline V gene are SGHAT and FQNNGV. This CDR3 is 14 amino acids long. V was shortened by 5 bases and J by 5 bases, with 12 bases between the two germline ends. Repertoires were generated with immunoSEQ multiplex PCR, while TCRdb's copy carries only in-frame clones and drops some. The sample carries around 100,000 clones, 90% recorded once. The V and J genes are TRBV11-2 and TRBJ1-4; no reliable D call. This clonotype was obtained from an adult in good health. The starting material was peripheral blood, obtained on day 0 of AZD1222 vaccination. The CDR3 nucleotides read TGTGCCAGCAGCCAACGGCCGGACAATGAAAAACTGTTTTTT. Amino acid sequence: CASSQRPDNEKLFF.